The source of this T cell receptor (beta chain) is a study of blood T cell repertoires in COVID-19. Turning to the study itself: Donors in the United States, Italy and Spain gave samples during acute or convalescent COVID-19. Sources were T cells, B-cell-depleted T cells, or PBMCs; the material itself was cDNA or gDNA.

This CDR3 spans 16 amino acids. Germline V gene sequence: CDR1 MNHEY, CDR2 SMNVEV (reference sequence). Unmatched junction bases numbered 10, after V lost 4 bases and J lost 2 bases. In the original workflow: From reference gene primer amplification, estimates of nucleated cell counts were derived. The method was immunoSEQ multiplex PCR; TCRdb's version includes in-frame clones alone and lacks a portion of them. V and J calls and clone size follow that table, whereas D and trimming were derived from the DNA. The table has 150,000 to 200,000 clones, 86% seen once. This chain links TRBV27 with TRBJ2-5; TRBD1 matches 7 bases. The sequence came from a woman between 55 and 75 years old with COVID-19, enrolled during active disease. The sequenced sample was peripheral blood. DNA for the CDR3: TGTGCCAGCAGTTCACCCCGGGACAGACCACAAGAGACCCAGTACTTC. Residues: CASSSPRDRPQETQYF.